A single sample gave rise to the 21 T cell receptor beta chains below, sequenced in a study of T-cell memory formation after mild COVID-19. MiXCR, run by TCRdb on the 5' RACE reads, gives a single entry per CDR3 protein. This table holds just under 350,000 distinct CDR3 sequences, 10% to 15% found once. The sequencing input was PBMCs or a T cell subset sorted from them (not recorded which). These receptors all come from a man aged 18 to 29 who had mild COVID-19 (a few samples of this study predate the infection). Cell type and time point are not known.

The CDR3: CASSLRGDRTEAFF. CDR3 coding DNA: TGTGCCAGCAGCTTAAGGGGCGATAGGACTGAAGCTTTCTTT. The V gene is TRBV13, the J gene TRBJ1-1, with D perhaps TRBD1 (5 bases). The CDR3 runs to 14 residues. Germline V lookup: CDR1 PRHDT, CDR2 FYEKMQ (reference sequence). V was pared by 2 bases and J by 5 bases, with 12 bases between.

The table lists this clonotype with a few counts. This chain links TRBV19 with TRBJ1-1, with D unclear. This CDR3 contains 13 residues. V was cut by 6 bases and J by 4 bases, with 12 bases left in between. In germline, CDR1 is LNHDA, CDR2 SQIVND (reference sequence). DNA of the CDR3: TGTGCCAGTAGCCTTAGTTCGGTCACTGAAGCTTTCTTT. Translation gives CASSLSSVTEAFF. The whole variable domain, remainder taken from reference TRBV19 and TRBJ1-1, is DGGITQSPKYLFRKEGQNVTLSCEQNLNHDAMYWYRQDPGQGLRLIYYSQIVNDFQKGDIAEGYSVSREKKESFPLTVTSAQKNPTAFYLCASSLSSVTEAFFGQGTRLTVV.

This clonotype showed up just a few times. This chain connects TRBV29-1 to TRBJ1-1; no reliable D call. The CDR3 runs 13 residues. V dropped 2 bases and J dropped 0 bases, with 7 bases sitting between them. The germline V gene has CDR1 SQVTM and CDR2 ANQGSEA. Here the CDR3 reads CSVEPFMNTEAFF. Written as DNA, the CDR3 is TGCAGCGTTGAACCCTTCATGAACACTGAAGCTTTCTTT.

This clonotype was found many times. V is TRBV7-2 and J is TRBJ2-3; D might be TRBD2 (5 bases). Germline values: CDR1 SGHTA, CDR2 FQGNSA. This CDR3 is built from 14 residues. Trimming left V 5 bases short and J 0 bases short, with 9 bases between. The CDR3 region has the DNA TGTGCCAGCAGCCTAAGAGGGAGCACAGATACGCAGTATTTT. The encoded protein is CASSLRGSTDTQYF. Full variable domain (outside the CDR3, taken from reference TRBV7-2 and TRBJ2-3): GAGVSQSPSNKVTEKGKDVELRCDPISGHTALYWYRQSLGQGLEFLIYFQGNSAPDKSGLPSDRFSAERTGGSVSTLTIQRTQQEDSAVYLCASSLRGSTDTQYFGPGTRLTVL.

This clonotype was seen a handful of times. The genes are TRBV6-2 or TRBV6-3 and TRBJ1-5; the match to TRBD1 covers 8 bases. The CDR3 runs to 16 residues. V gave up 2 bases and J gave up 3 bases; unmatched junction bases: 6. The germline gives CDR1 MNHEY, CDR2 SVGEGT. The CDR3 here is CASSYLRDRFNQPQHF. DNA of the CDR3: TGTGCCAGCAGTTACCTCCGGGACAGGTTCAATCAGCCCCAGCATTTT.

The genes are TRBV5-1 and TRBJ1-1; 8 bases are shared with TRBD1. CDR1 and CDR2 (germline): SGHRS, YFSETQ. V gave up 0 bases and J gave up 0 bases; unmatched junction bases: 16. This CDR3 region has 20 residues. This chain's CDR3 is CASSLGGPRRLGQVNTEAFF. In nucleotides, the CDR3 is TGCGCCAGCAGCTTGGGTGGCCCAAGAAGACTGGGACAGGTGAACACTGAAGCTTTCTTT.

This clonotype was observed a handful of times. The chain employs TRBV29-1 and TRBJ2-5, with D maybe TRBD1 (6 bases). Germline assignment: CDR1 SQVTM and CDR2 ANQGSEA. The CDR3 totals 12 residues. Trimming left V 7 bases short and J 4 bases short, with 13 bases between. The CDR3 nucleotides read TGCAGCGCAGGACAGCCCGGAGAGACCCAGTACTTC. This gives the protein CSAGQPGETQYF.

The chain employs TRBV12-3 or TRBV12-4 and TRBJ2-2; no reliable D call. The CDR3 has 13 amino acids. With 5 bases removed from V and 7 bases from J, the gap between germline ends came to 11 bases. This CDR3 reads CASSPRTVGELFF. The CDR3 coding sequence is TGTGCCAGCAGTCCCCGGACGGTCGGGGAGCTGTTTTTT.

The chain couples TRBV5-1 to TRBJ2-1, with 11 nucleotides matching TRBD2. Germline CDR1 SGHRS, CDR2 YFSETQ. V was clipped by 9 bases and J by 3 bases; unmatched bases: 8. This CDR3 is 15 amino acids long. The CDR3 protein is CATGETSGVYNEQFF. The CDR3 nucleotides read TGCGCCACTGGGGAGACTAGCGGGGTCTACAATGAGCAGTTCTTC.

The table lists this clonotype with a few counts. The chain joins TRBV4-1 to TRBJ2-1; D call uncertain. The CDR3 is 18 residues long. The V end was cut by 0 bases, the J end by 0 bases, with 15 bases between. Per germline, CDR1 MGHRA and CDR2 YSYEKL. CDR3 amino acids: CASSQEGGGVGSYNEQFF. CDR3 DNA: TGCGCCAGCAGCCAAGAGGGCGGCGGCGTAGGCTCCTACAATGAGCAGTTCTTC.

The CDR3 spells CASSYSGFMGTDTQYF. CDR3 bases: TGTGCCAGCAGTTACTCTGGGTTTATGGGCACAGATACGCAGTATTTT. The V and J genes are TRBV6-2 or TRBV6-3 and TRBJ2-3; D is undetermined. The CDR3 runs 16 residues. Trimming cost V 0 bases and J 1 base, with 11 bases left between them. Germline V gene lookup returns CDR1 MNHEY and CDR2 SVGEGT.

The gene calls are TRBV3-1 and TRBJ2-3; no clear D gene. This CDR3 spans 14 amino acids. V was cut by 4 bases and J by 2 bases, with 10 bases left in between. Per germline, CDR1 LGHDT and CDR2 YNNKEL (reference sequence). For the CDR3, the DNA is TGTGCCAGCAGCCCCTCACCAACCACAGATACGCAGTATTTT. This codes for CASSPSPTTDTQYF.

V gene TRBV12-3 or TRBV12-4 combines with J gene TRBJ2-3; D not certain. V was trimmed by 3 bases and J by 6 bases, leaving 13 bases between them. CDR3 size: 14 residues. This CDR3 is CASSFIHTGDTQYF. Written as DNA, the CDR3 is TGTGCCAGCAGTTTCATACACACCGGGGATACGCAGTATTTT.

The rearrangement links TRBV29-1 to TRBJ2-7; D call uncertain. Germline-derived CDR1 and CDR2 are SQVTM and ANQGSEA. The CDR3 is made up of 13 amino acids. Trimming shortened V by 2 bases and J by 7 bases, and 15 bases separated the two germline ends. CDR3 sequence (DNA): TGCAGCGTTGAAAGTGGCTTCCTGCGGGAGCAGTACTTC. Residues: CSVESGFLREQYF.

The rearrangement uses TRBV7-2 and TRBJ1-1; D may be TRBD1 (5 bases). The CDR3 runs to 14 residues. Germline V gene lookup returns CDR1 SGHTA and CDR2 FQGNSA. Trimming pared 5 bases from V and 5 bases from J, leaving 15 bases between. In DNA form, the CDR3 reads TGTGCCAGCAGCGGCCGGGACCCGGGGACTGAAGCTTTCTTT. It is translated as CASSGRDPGTEAFF.

This clonotype was seen repeatedly, ten times or more. The chain couples TRBV7-9 to TRBJ2-1, with a weak D call TRBD1 (6 bases). Germline V lookup: CDR1 SEHNR, CDR2 FQNEAQ (reference sequence). This CDR3 contains 15 residues. V was clipped by 7 bases and J by 5 bases, with 18 bases between them. The chain's CDR3 is CASNFGGGHNNEQFF. The CDR3 DNA sequence: TGTGCCAGCAACTTCGGTGGGGGACATAACAATGAGCAGTTCTTC.

This clonotype came up a few times. The chain links TRBV13 to TRBJ2-7; D is ambiguous. Per germline, CDR1 PRHDT and CDR2 FYEKMQ (reference sequence). Trimming left V 0 bases short and J 6 bases short, with 6 bases between. The CDR3 has 12 amino acids. The CDR3 DNA reads as TGTGCCAGCAGCTTAGGGGCTCTCGAGCAGTACTTC. It is translated as CASSLGALEQYF. Full variable domain (rest looked up from reference TRBV13 and TRBJ2-7): AAGVIQSPRHLIKEKRETATLKCYPIPRHDTVYWYQQGPGQDPQFLISFYEKMQSDKGSIPDRFSAQQFSDYHSELNMSSLELGDSALYFCASSLGALEQYFGPGTRLTVT.

This clonotype was recorded at least ten times. The chain employs TRBV9 and TRBJ2-3, with 8 bases matching TRBD2. The CDR3 totals 14 residues. Germline CDR1 is SGDLS and CDR2 is YYNGEE. With 6 bases clipped from V and 0 bases from J, the junction kept 3 bases outside the gene matches. The CDR3 DNA reads TGTGCCAGCAACGGGGGGGAAAGCACAGATACGCAGTATTTT. This gives the protein CASNGGESTDTQYF.

The chain uses TRBV19 and TRBJ1-1, with D possibly being TRBD1 (5 bases). The CDR3 sequence is 14 residues long. The V gene lost 5 bases and the J gene lost 4 bases, with 14 bases spanning the gap. Germline CDR1 is LNHDA and CDR2 is SQIVND (reference sequence). The CDR3 coding sequence is TGTGCCAGTAGTCCCCACGGGGGGTCCACTGAAGCTTTCTTT. It codes for CASSPHGGSTEAFF.

This chain uses TRBV9 with TRBJ2-3, with D possibly matching TRBD2 (7 bases). Trimming cost V 6 bases and J 2 bases, with 16 bases left between them. The CDR3 totals 15 residues. Germline loops: CDR1 SGDLS, CDR2 YYNGEE. CDR3 DNA sequence: TGTGCCAGCACCCCCCGGGGGGCCTTCACAGATACGCAGTATTTT. Residues: CASTPRGAFTDTQYF.

The table lists this clonotype with a few counts. The CDR3 nucleotides read TGTGCCAGCAGCTTCGACACGGGGATCTACGAGCAGTACTTC. Translated, it gives CASSFDTGIYEQYF. This rearrangement joins TRBV7-8 to TRBJ2-7, with D perhaps TRBD2 (5 bases). The ends were cut back, 3 bases at V and 3 bases at J, with 12 bases in the middle. The CDR3 covers 14 residues. Germline V gene data show CDR1 as SGHVS and CDR2 as FQNEAQ.